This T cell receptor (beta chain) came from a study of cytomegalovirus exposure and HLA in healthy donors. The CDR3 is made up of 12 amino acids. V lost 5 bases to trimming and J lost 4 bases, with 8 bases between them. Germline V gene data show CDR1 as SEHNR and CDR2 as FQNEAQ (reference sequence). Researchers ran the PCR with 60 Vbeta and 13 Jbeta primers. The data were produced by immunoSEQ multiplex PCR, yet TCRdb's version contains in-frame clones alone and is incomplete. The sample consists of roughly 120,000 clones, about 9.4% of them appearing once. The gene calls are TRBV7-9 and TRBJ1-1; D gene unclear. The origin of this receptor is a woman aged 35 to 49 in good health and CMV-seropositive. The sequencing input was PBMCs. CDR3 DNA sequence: TGTGCCAGCAGCGCCAGCGGCACTGAAGCTTTCTTT. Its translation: CASSASGTEAFF.